The TCR beta chain under discussion was sequenced for a study of glioma-infiltrating T cells. V gave up 1 base and J gave up 0 bases, with 6 bases separating them. Germline values: CDR1 LNHDA, CDR2 SQIVND (reference sequence). This CDR3 has 15 amino acids. A word on this clonotype: Its antigen is unidentified.

Study-level findings and limits: Tissue and blood shared very few CDR3 sequences. Above-expected tissue-blood divergence occurred in all gliomas, most in low-grade ones.

Using RNA template, CDR3s of TCR alpha and beta were amplified with iRepertoire arm-PCR. Input was roughly 85-450 ng of tissue mRNA or PBMC total RNA. A single record per CDR3 protein comes from TCRdb applying MiXCR to the multiplex PCR reads. The table records about 180,000 distinct CDR3 sequences, about 47% of them present only once. Sequencing was performed on glioma tissue, nonneoplastic brain tissue, or PBMCs (not recorded which). The chain carries TRBV19 and TRBJ1-4; D uncertain. The source is a human donor with low-grade glioma or glioblastoma, undergoing nonglioma brain surgery, or in good health (not recorded which). The CDR3 DNA reads as TGTGCCAGTAGTATAGGGGGAGCAACTAATGAAAAACTGTTTTTT. This encodes CASSIGGATNEKLFF.